Listed below are T cell receptor beta chains from one sample, sequenced in a study of STAT5B mutations in CD4+ large granular lymphocyte leukemia. The method was immunoSEQ multiplex PCR; TCRdb's version includes in-frame clones alone and lacks a portion of them. This sample has tens of thousands of clones; 81% occur once, and the top ten carry around 0.33%. Sequenced material: CD4+ T cells from blood buffy coats. All receptors come from a human donor in good health. CDR3s include the opening cysteine and the closing phenylalanine or tryptophan. The order of the fields is V gene, clone size, J gene, D gene, CDR3 DNA, CDR3 protein. A D gene is named only where the DNA matches it firmly. Expanded clones are given a class, and other clones once, few, many or no size at all.

TRBV27	-	TRBJ1-5	-	TGTGCCAGCAGTTACCTCGATCAGCCCCAGCATTTT	CASSYLDQPQHF
TRBV5-4	-	TRBJ1-3	-	TGTGCCAGCAGCTTCCCACAGGGATCCTCTGGAAACACCATATATTTT	CASSFPQGSSGNTIYF
TRBV7-2	-	TRBJ2-5	-	TGTGCCAGCAGCTTAGGAAGCGCCCAGCGGCAAGAGACCCAGTACTTC	CASSLGSAQRQETQYF
TRBV7-2	-	TRBJ1-5	-	TGTGCCAGCAGCTTAGAAGAGAGTAGCAATCAGCCCCAGCATTTT	CASSLEESSNQPQHF
TRBV27	-	TRBJ2-7	TRBD2	TGTGCCAGCAGTGAATCGGGACTACCTTCCTACGAGCAGTACTTC	CASSESGLPSYEQYF
TRBV15	once	TRBJ2-2	-	TGTGCCACCAGCAGATCAGGGTCCGGGGAGCTGTTTTTT	CATSRSGSGELFF
TRBV11-1	once	TRBJ2-3	-	TGTGCCAGCAGCACTTCCGGGTACGAATCGTATTTT	CASSTSGYESYF
TRBV7-9	-	TRBJ2-3	-	TGTGCCAGCAGCTTGGGAGGCACAGATACGCAGTATTTT	CASSLGGTDTQYF
TRBV18	-	TRBJ2-2	-	TGTGCCAGCTCACCGAAACCAGGTTACACCGGGGAGCTGTTTTTT	CASSPKPGYTGELFF
TRBV6-1	few	TRBJ1-3	-	TGTGCCAGCAGTGCCAGCGCCTCTGGAAACACCATATATTTT	CASSASASGNTIYF
TRBV19	-	TRBJ2-1	-	TGTGCCAGTAGTATCCGGGACAATGAGCAGTTCTTC	CASSIRDNEQFF
TRBV6-6	-	TRBJ2-3	-	TGTGCCAGCAGTTACCAACACACAGATACGCAGTATTTT	CASSYQHTDTQYF
TRBV7-9	-	TRBJ2-5	TRBD2	TGTGCCAGCAGCTTAGCTAGCGGGGGGTACCAAGAGACCCAGTACTTC	CASSLASGGYQETQYF
TRBV5-1	-	TRBJ1-2	TRBD1	TGCGCCAGCAGCTGGGACAGGGTCGGGGATGGCTACACCTTC	CASSWDRVGDGYTF
TRBV9	few	TRBJ2-1	-	TGTGCCAGCAGCGTATCTGAAGGGAAGCAGTTCTTC	CASSVSEGKQFF
TRBV6-1	-	TRBJ2-7	-	TGTGCCAGCAGCCGGACAGCCTGGGACGAGCAGTACTTC	CASSRTAWDEQYF